This T cell receptor (beta chain) was sequenced in a study of CD4+ T cells in melanoma. Generated by immunoSEQ multiplex PCR, the TCRdb table keeps only in-frame clones and is missing some. Found here are tens of thousands of clones, roughly three quarters of them singletons; the top ten hold 4.5% to 5.5%. CDR1 MNHNS and CDR2 SASEGT come from the germline V gene. The CDR3 is 14 amino acids. The trim removed 9 bases at V and 0 bases at J, leaving 8 bases unmatched. Of note for this clone: Its specificity is unknown.

Overall study findings and caveats: A reported correlation linked neoantigen-specific CD4+ T cells to CD8+, macrophage and B cell function. Neoantigen-specific CD4+ T cells in melanoma reportedly had diverse differentiation states.

The receptor was derived from a human donor with melanoma. Sequencing was done on a sample of tumor tissue. This chain uses TRBV6-1 with TRBJ2-7, with 7 bases lining up with TRBD1. CDR3: CASRKGAFSYEQYF. In DNA form, the CDR3 reads TGTGCCAGTAGGAAGGGGGCTTTCTCCTACGAGCAGTACTTC.